This TCR beta chain was profiled in a study of shared clonotypes between healthy human individuals. V lost 1 base and J lost 14, with 19 bases in between. Germline loops: CDR1 SGHRS, CDR2 YFSETQ. CDR3 length: 14 amino acids. Findings and caveats of the study: The study's rarefaction showed incomplete sorted-subset sequencing despite large depth.

Repertoires were generated with immunoSEQ multiplex PCR, while TCRdb's copy carries only in-frame clones and drops some. The sample yields 1,400,000 or so clones, approximately 98.5% seen once. The donor population consisted of healthy HIV-negative adults with no recent acute infections or vaccinations. With regard to this clone: The target antigen is unknown.

Sequencing was done on a sample of naive CD4+ T cells sorted from blood. Specified subset: CD45RA+ positively selected. V and J are TRBV5-1 and TRBJ2-1; D may be TRBD1 or TRBD2 (5 bases each). The clonotype originates from a man aged 25-45 years in good health. The DNA of the CDR3 is TGCGCCAGCAGCTTGTTAGATGGAGCCGGGGCGAAGTTCTTC. It translates to CASSLLDGAGAKFF.